This T cell receptor beta chain was found in a study of Ad26.COV2.S vaccination and SARS-CoV-2 variants. Study-wide background: Donor had been placed in the Ad26.COV2.S arm of the COV1001 trial.

Profiled with immunoSEQ multiplex PCR; TCRdb holds only in-frame clones, not every one. The sample records around 450,000 clones, less than 95% being singletons. The sample's treatment: around 19 received Ad26.COV2.S at low or high dose, single or two shots; roughly five received placebo; per-sample allocation not given. Each sample was drawn 63 days after the first injection (of vaccine or placebo). The CDR3 extends over 15 amino acids. The junction had 8 bases not matched to a gene; V was cut back by 2 bases and J by 6 bases. The germline V gene encodes CDR1 KGHSH and CDR2 LQKENI. Here the sequenced sample was peripheral blood, taken in a trial of Ad26.COV2.S vaccine versus placebo. The chain recombines TRBV18 with TRBJ2-3; 7 positions match TRBD2. The clonotype comes from a person aged 18-65 years who received the Ad26.COV2.S COVID-19 vaccine or a placebo. CDR3: CASSPSSGEGDTQYF. Here the CDR3 DNA reads TGTGCCAGCTCACCATCTAGCGGTGAGGGGGATACGCAGTATTTT.